The sequence of this T cell receptor (beta chain) was determined in a study of cytomegalovirus exposure and HLA in healthy donors. General study findings and limits: Confirmation in vitro established that three CMV-associated chains were specific for CMV antigens. Common viral pathogens (according to a later analysis) appeared linked to several of the most significant clusters. The study flagged some 170 TCR beta chains as cytomegalovirus-associated.

13 Jbeta primers and 60 Vbeta primers were used for the PCR. Method: immunoSEQ multiplex PCR; TCRdb's copy keeps in-frame clones and lacks some. This table holds fewer than 140,000 clones, roughly 77% found once. This clone was found a few times. Its specificity is not known. Sequencing was carried out using PBMCs. The receptor comes from a middle-aged man in good health and CMV-seronegative.

Written as DNA, the CDR3 is TGTGCCAGCTCACCAAGAGATAAAGAAAAACTGTTTTTT. Translated: CASSPRDKEKLFF. The V and J genes are TRBV18 and TRBJ1-4; D is unclear. Germline-derived CDR1 and CDR2 are KGHSH and LQKENI. This CDR3 contains 13 residues. V was cut by 2 bases and J by 8 bases, with 9 bases left in between.